This section outlines one T cell receptor (beta chain) sequence together with its context. Antigen unknown. Assay used: immunoSEQ multiplex PCR; TCRdb lists only in-frame clones, some missing. The sample carries about 110,000 clones, roughly nine tenths recorded once. In every patient, relapse followed autologous stem cell transplantation, while exposure to brentuximab vedotin differed. Progressive disease, partial response or complete response was each patient's best response. The data were obtained in a study of PD-1 blockade in classical Hodgkin lymphoma. Findings and caveats of the study: Why repertoires differed is undefined; disease activity or prior therapy possibly contributed. It was CD4+ TCR diversity, not CD8+, that rose significantly by C4D1.

Germline V gene lookup returns CDR1 SGDLS and CDR2 YYNGEE. This CDR3 comprises 14 residues. The V end was cut by 0 bases, the J end by 0 bases, with 6 bases between. The receptor was isolated from a human donor with classical Hodgkin lymphoma. This sample comprised peripheral blood mononuclear cells (PBMCs), obtained before the second cycle of nivolumab. The rearrangement uses TRBV9 and TRBJ1-1; weak D call: TRBD1 (5 bases). In DNA, the CDR3 is TGTGCCAGCAGCGTAGGGGGGATGAACACTGAAGCTTTCTTT. This sequence encodes CASSVGGMNTEAFF.